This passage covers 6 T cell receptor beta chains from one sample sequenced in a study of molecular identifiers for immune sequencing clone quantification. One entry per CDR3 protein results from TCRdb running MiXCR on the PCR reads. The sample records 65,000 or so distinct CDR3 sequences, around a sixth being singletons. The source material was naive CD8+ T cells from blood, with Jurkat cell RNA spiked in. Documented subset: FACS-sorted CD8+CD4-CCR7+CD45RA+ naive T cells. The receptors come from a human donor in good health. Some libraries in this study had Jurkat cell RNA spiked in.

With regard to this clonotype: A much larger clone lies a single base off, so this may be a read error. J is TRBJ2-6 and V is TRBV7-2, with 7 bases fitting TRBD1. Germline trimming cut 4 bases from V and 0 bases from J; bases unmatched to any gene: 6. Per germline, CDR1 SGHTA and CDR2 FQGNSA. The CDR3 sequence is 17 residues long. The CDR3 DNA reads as TGTGCCAGCAGCTCTCCGGGACAGATCTCTGGGGCCAACGTCCTGACTTTC. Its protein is CASSSPGQISGANVLTF.

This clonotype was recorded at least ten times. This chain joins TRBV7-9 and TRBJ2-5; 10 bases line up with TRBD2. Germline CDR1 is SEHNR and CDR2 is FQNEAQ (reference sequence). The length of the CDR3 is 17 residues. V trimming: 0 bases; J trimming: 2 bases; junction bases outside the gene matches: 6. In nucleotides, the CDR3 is TGTGCCAGCAGCTTAGCTTGGACTAGCGGACCACAAGAGACCCAGTACTTC. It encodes CASSLAWTSGPQETQYF.

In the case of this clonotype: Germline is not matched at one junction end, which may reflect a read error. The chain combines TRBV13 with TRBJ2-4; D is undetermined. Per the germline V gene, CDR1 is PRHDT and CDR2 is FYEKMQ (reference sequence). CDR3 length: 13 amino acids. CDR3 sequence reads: CASSLHLKNIRYF. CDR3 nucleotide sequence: TGTGCCAGCAGCTTACACTTGAAAAACATTCGGTACTTC.

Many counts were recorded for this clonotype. The CDR3 bases are TGCGCCAGCAGCTTGGATGGGACAGCCCAAGAGACCCAGTACTTC. This translates into CASSLDGTAQETQYF. The chain couples TRBV5-1 to TRBJ2-5; 7 positions agree with TRBD1. The CDR3 is 15 residues long. Germline CDR1 reads SGHRS; CDR2 reads YFSETQ. With 0 bases clipped from V and 1 base from J, the junction kept 3 bases outside the gene matches.

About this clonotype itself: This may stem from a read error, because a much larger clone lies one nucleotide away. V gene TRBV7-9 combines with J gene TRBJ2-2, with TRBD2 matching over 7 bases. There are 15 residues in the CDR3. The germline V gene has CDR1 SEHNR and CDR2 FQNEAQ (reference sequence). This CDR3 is CASSFPGGIPGEPFF. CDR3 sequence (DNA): TGTGCCAGCAGCTTTCCGGGAGGCATCCCCGGGGAGCCGTTTTTT.

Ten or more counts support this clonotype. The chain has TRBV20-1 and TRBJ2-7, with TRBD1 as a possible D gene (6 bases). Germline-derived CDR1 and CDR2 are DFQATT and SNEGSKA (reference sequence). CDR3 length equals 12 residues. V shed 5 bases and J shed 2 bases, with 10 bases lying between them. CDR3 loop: CSAGGRAYEQYF. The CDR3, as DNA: TGCAGTGCTGGGGGCCGGGCCTACGAGCAGTACTTC.